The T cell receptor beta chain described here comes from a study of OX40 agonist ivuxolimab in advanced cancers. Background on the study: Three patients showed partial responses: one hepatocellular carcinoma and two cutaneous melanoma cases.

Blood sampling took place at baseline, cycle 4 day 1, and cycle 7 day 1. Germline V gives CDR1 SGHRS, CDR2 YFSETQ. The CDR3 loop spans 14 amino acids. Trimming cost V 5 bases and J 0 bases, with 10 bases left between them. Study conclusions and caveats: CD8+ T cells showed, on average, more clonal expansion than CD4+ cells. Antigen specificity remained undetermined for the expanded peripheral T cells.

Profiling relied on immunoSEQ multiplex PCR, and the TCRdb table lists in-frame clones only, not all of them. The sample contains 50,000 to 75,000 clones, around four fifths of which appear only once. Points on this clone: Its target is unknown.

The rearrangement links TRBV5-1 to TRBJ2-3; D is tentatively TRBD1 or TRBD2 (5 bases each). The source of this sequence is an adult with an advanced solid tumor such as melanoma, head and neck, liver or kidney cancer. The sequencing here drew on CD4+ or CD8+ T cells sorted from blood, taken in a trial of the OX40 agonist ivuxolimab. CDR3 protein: CASRNWDSTDTQYF. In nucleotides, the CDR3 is TGCGCCAGCAGAAACTGGGACAGCACAGATACGCAGTATTTT.